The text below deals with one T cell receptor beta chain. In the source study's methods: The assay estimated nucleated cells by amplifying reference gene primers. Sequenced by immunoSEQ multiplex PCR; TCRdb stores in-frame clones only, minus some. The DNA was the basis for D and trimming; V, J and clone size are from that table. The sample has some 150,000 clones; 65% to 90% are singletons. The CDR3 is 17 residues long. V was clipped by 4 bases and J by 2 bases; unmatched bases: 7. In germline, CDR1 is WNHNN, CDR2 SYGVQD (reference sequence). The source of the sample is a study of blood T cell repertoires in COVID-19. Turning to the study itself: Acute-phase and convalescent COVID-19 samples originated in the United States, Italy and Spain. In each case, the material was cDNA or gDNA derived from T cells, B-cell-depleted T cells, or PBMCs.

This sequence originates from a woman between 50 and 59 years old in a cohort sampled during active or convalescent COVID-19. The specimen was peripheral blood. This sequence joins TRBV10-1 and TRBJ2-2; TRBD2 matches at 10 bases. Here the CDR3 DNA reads TGCGCCAGCAGTGGATCTAGCGGGGGAGTCAACACCGGGGAGCTGTTTTTT. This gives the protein CASSGSSGGVNTGELFF.